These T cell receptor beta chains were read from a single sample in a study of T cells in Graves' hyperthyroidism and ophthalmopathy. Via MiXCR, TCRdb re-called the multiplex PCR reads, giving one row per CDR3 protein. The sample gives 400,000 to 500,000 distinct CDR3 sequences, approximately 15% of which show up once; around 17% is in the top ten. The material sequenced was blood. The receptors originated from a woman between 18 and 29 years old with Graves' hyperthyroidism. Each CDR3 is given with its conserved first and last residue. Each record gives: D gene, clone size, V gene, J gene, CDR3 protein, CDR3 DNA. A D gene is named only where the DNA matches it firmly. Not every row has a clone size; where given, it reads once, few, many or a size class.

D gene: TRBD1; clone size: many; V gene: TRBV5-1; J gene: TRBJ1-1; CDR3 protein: CASSLHQTGAGTEAFF; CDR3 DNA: TGCGCCAGCAGCTTGCACCAGACAGGGGCGGGCACTGAAGCTTTCTTT
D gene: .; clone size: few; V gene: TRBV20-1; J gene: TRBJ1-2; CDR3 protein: CSAWSEYGYTF; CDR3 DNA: TGCAGTGCTTGGTCAGAGTATGGCTACACCTTC
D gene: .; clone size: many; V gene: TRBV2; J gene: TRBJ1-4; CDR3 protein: CASSEPRQTNEKLFF; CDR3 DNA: TGTGCCAGCAGTGAGCCCCGACAGACTAATGAAAAACTGTTTTTT
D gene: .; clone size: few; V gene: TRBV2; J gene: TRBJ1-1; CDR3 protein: CASKVVGPIQAFF; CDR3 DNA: TGTGCCAGCAAGGTGGTTGGGCCTATTCAAGCTTTCTTT
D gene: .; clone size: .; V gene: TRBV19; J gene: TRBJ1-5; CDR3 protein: CATHRRGVNQPQHF; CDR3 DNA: TGTGCCACTCATCGGAGGGGGGTGAATCAGCCCCAGCATTTT
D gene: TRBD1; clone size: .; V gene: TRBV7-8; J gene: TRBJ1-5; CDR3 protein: CASSADRGHQPQHF; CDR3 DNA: TGTGCCAGCAGCGCGGACAGGGGGCATCAGCCCCAGCATTTT
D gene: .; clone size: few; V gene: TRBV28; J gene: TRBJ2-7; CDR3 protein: CASSFEAAEQYF; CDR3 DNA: TGTGCCAGCAGTTTTGAAGCGGCCGAGCAGTACTTC
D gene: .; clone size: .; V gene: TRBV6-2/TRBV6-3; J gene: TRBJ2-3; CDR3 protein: CASRGPVWSTDTQYF; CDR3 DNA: TGTGCCAGCAGGGGCCCTGTCTGGAGCACAGATACGCAGTATTTT
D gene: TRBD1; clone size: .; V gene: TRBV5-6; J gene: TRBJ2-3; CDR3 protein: CASSLQGSLSTDTQYF; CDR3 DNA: TGTGCCAGCAGCTTACAGGGGAGTTTGTCCACAGATACGCAGTATTTT
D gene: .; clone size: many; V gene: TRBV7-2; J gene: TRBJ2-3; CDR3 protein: CASSLEGGLSTDTQYF; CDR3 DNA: TGTGCCAGCAGCTTAGAGGGGGGACTTAGCACAGATACGCAGTATTTT
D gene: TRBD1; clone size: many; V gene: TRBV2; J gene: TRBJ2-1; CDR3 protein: CASYPGTGVYNEQFF; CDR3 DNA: TGTGCCAGCTACCCCGGGACAGGGGTTTACAATGAGCAGTTCTTC
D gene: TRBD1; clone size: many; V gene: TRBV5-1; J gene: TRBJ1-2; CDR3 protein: CASVGQGAAGYTF; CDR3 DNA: TGCGCCAGCGTAGGACAGGGGGCGGCTGGCTACACCTTC
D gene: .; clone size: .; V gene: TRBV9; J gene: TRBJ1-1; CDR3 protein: CASSAESYTEAFF; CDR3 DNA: TGTGCCAGCAGCGCAGAAAGCTACACTGAAGCTTTCTTT
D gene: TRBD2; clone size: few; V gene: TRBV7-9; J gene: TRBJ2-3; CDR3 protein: CASSAPLKREGLADTQYF; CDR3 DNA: TGTGCCAGCAGCGCCCCCTTGAAGCGGGAGGGCCTCGCAGATACGCAGTATTTT
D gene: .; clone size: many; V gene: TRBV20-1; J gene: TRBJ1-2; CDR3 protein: CSARAPESPINYGYTF; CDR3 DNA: TGCAGTGCTAGAGCCCCAGAAAGCCCCATCAACTATGGCTACACCTTC
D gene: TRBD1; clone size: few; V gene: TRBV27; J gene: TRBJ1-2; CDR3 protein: CASSFRGGTGKGYTF; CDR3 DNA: TGTGCCAGCAGTTTCCGGGGGGGGACAGGGAAGGGCTACACCTTC
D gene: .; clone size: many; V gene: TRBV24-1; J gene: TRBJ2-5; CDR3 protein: CATSGLTETQYF; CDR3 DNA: TGTGCCACCAGTGGACTTACGGAGACCCAGTACTTC
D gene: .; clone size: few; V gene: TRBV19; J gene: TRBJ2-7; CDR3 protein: CASAQGRDYEQYF; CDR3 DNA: TGTGCCAGCGCCCAGGGACGGGACTACGAGCAGTACTTC
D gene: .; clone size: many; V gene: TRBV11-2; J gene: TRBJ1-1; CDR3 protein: CASTPGGNTEAFF; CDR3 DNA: TGTGCCAGCACCCCCGGAGGGAACACTGAAGCTTTCTTT
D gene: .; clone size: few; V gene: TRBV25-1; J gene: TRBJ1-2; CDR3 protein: CASSRGGRPQGGYTF; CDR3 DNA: TGTGCCAGCAGCCGGGGGGGTAGGCCCCAGGGTGGCTACACCTTC
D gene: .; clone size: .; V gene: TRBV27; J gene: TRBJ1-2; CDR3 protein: CAGSLGRGDYGYTF; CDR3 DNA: TGTGCCGGCAGTTTAGGCAGGGGCGACTATGGCTACACCTTC
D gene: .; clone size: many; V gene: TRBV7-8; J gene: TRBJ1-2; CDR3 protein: CASSPQTGVYYGYTF; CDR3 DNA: TGTGCCAGCAGCCCTCAAACCGGGGTGTACTATGGCTACACCTTC
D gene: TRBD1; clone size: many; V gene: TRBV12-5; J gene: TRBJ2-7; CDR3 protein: CASIGQASSYEQYF; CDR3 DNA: TGTGCTAGTATAGGACAGGCGAGCTCCTACGAGCAGTACTTC
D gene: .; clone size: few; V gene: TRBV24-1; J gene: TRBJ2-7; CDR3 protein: CATRTGQPYEQYF; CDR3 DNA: TGTGCCACCAGGACAGGACAACCTTACGAGCAGTACTTC
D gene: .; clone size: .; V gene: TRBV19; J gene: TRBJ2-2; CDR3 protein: CASTPLPGANPNTGELSF; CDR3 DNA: TGTGCCAGTACACCCCTGCCAGGGGCCAACCCGAACACCGGGGAGCTGTCTTTT
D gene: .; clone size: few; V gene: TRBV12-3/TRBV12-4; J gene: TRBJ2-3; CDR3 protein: CASSAKGQSTDTQYF; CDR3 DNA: TGTGCCAGCAGCGCAAAAGGACAGAGCACAGATACGCAGTATTTT
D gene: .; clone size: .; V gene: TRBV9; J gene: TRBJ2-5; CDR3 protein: CASGAGRQTQYF; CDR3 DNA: TGTGCCAGCGGGGCGGGGAGGCAGACCCAGTACTTC
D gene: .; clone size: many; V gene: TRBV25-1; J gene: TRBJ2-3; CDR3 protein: CASSERGTDTQYF; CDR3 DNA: TGTGCCAGCAGTGAAAGAGGGACAGATACGCAGTATTTT
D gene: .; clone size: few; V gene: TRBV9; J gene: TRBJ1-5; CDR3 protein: CASSTTDGLNQPQHF; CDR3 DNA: TGTGCCAGCAGCACCACGGACGGTTTAAATCAGCCCCAGCATTTT
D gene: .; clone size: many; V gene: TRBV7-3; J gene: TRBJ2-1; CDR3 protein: CASSSNFHEQFF; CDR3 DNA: TGTGCCAGCAGCTCCAACTTTCATGAGCAGTTCTTC
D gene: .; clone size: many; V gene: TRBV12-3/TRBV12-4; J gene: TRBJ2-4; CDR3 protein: CASSLVGEAAKNIQYF; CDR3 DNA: TGTGCCAGCAGTTTAGTAGGGGAGGCAGCCAAAAACATTCAGTACTTC
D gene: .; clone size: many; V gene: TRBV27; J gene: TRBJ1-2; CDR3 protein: CASSLSVTGYRYGYTF; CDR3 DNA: TGTGCCAGCAGTTTATCGGTTACAGGGTATCGGTATGGCTACACCTTC
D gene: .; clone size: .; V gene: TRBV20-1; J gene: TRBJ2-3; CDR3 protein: CSAHPATDTQYF; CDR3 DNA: TGCAGTGCTCATCCTGCCACAGATACGCAGTATTTT
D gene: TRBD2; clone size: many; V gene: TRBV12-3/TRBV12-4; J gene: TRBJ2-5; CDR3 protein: CASRGRSGSETQYF; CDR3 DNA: TGTGCCAGCAGAGGGAGAAGCGGGAGCGAGACCCAGTACTTC
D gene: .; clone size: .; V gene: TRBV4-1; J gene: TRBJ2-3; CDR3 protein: CASSQGEWGTLTQYF; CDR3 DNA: TGCGCCAGCAGCCAAGGGGAGTGGGGGACGCTTACGCAGTATTTT
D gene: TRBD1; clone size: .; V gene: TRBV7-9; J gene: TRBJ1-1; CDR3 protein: CASSMTGGAAEAFF; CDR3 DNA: TGTGCCAGCAGCATGACAGGGGGCGCGGCTGAAGCTTTCTTT